What follows are 12 T cell receptor beta chains derived from one specimen sequenced in a study of blood T cells in healthy people across ages (dated by TCRdb to between 2015 and 2017). Receptor amplification or capture employed 5' RACE. Instrument on record: Illumina HiSeq 2500. The second PCR ran for roughly 7 to 11 cycles and used a J-beta primer mix along with a sample-barcoded 5' primer. The public sequencing data were trimmed at Q25 with fastp and processed into clonotypes with MiXCR by TCRdb, which kept only in-frame beta chains. Under each unique CDR3 protein, matching rows form one entry showing the most common genes and DNA. For this sample there are approximately 1.5 million distinct CDR3 sequences; 40% to 45% appear just once. The ten largest clones add up to more than 4% of the sample. The specimen sequenced was blood. The origin of the receptors is a woman in her late teens or twenties in good health.

The gene calls are TRBV7-2 and TRBJ1-1, with no clear D. This CDR3 region has 14 residues. Trimming left V 1 base short and J 8 bases short, with 14 bases between. Germline CDR1 is SGHTA and CDR2 is FQGNSA. The CDR3: CASSLDVGAAEAFF. The CDR3 region has the DNA TGTGCCAGCAGCTTAGATGTAGGTGCAGCCGAAGCTTTCTTT.

The chain is built from TRBV7-2 and TRBJ1-1; 7 bases are shared with TRBD1. The CDR3 consists of 14 residues. Germline CDR1 reads SGHTA; CDR2 reads FQGNSA. The trim removed 3 bases at V and 5 bases at J, leaving 6 bases unmatched. In DNA form, the CDR3 reads TGTGCCAGCAGCTTGGAGGGGGCGAAAACTGAAGCTTTCTTT. Its protein product is CASSLEGAKTEAFF.

This clonotype appeared a few times. The chain links TRBV9 to TRBJ2-5; 9 nucleotides agree with TRBD2. This CDR3 has 15 amino acids. With 0 bases clipped from V and 3 bases from J, the junction kept 3 bases outside the gene matches. The germline V gene has CDR1 SGDLS and CDR2 YYNGEE. The CDR3 protein is CASSVGGRAEETQYF. The CDR3 bases are TGTGCCAGCAGCGTAGGCGGGAGGGCCGAAGAGACCCAGTACTTC. Full variable domain (outside the CDR3, taken from reference TRBV9 and TRBJ2-5): DSGVTQTPKHLITATGQRVTLRCSPRSGDLSVYWYQQSLDQGLQFLIQYYNGEERAKGNILERFSAQQFPDLHSELNLSSLELGDSALYFCASSVGGRAEETQYFGPGTRLLVL.

The chain links TRBV7-2 to TRBJ2-3; D is unresolved. V gave up 5 bases and J gave up 4 bases, with 13 bases separating them. The CDR3 covers 14 residues. The germline CDR1 and CDR2 sequences are SGHTA and FQGNSA. For the CDR3, the DNA is TGTGCCAGCAGCCCATACGCTGGTCCAGATACGCAGTATTTT. This translates into CASSPYAGPDTQYF.

The V and J genes are TRBV7-9 and TRBJ1-1; no reliable D call. V was pared by 5 bases and J by 4 bases, with 11 bases between. This CDR3 contains 13 residues. The germline CDR1 and CDR2 sequences are SEHNR and FQNEAQ (reference sequence). The CDR3 sequence: CASSPLRSTEAFF. In DNA form, the CDR3 reads TGTGCCAGCAGCCCTCTAAGGAGCACTGAAGCTTTCTTT.

The gene calls are TRBV6-2 or TRBV6-3 and TRBJ2-4, with D unclear. Deletions cut 6 bases from V and 0 bases from J, with 9 bases between. Germline V gene lookup returns CDR1 MNHEY and CDR2 SVGEGT. This CDR3 contains 14 residues. As DNA, the CDR3 is TGTGCCAGCAGAGAGACCTCAGCCAAAAACATTCAGTACTTC. Translating gives CASRETSAKNIQYF.

This clonotype was picked up a small number of times. This sequence joins TRBV7-9 and TRBJ2-1; D perhaps matches TRBD2 (6 bases). The CDR3 is 14 residues long. V was trimmed by 5 bases and J by 6 bases, leaving 14 bases between them. Germline CDR1 is SEHNR and CDR2 is FQNEAQ (reference sequence). In DNA form, the CDR3 reads TGTGCCAGCAGCCAAAATCGACTAGGCAATGAGCAGTTCTTC. Protein: CASSQNRLGNEQFF.

The chain recombines TRBV7-8 with TRBJ2-5; D perhaps matches TRBD1 (5 bases). The CDR3 is made up of 16 amino acids. Germline lookup yields CDR1 SGHVS and CDR2 FQNEAQ. Trimming removed 5 bases from V and 2 bases from J, with 18 bases in between. The CDR3 bases are TGTGCCAGCAGCCCCAGGACACAGTTCGGTCAAGAGACCCAGTACTTC. It is translated as CASSPRTQFGQETQYF.

The chain is built from TRBV20-1 and TRBJ1-6; a possible D gene is TRBD1 (6 bases). The length of the CDR3 is 15 residues. CDR1 is DFQATT and CDR2 is SNEGSKA in the germline V gene (reference sequence). V lost 6 bases to trimming and J lost 10 bases, with 22 bases between them. This chain's CDR3 is CSARDRRLVESPLHF. CDR3 coding DNA: TGCAGTGCCCGTGACAGGCGACTGGTTGAGTCACCCCTCCACTTT.

Only a few counts were recorded for this clonotype. The rearrangement links TRBV29-1 to TRBJ1-5; D call uncertain. The CDR3 consists of 12 residues. Trimming stripped 6 bases from V and 4 bases from J, with 10 bases between. Per the germline V gene, CDR1 is SQVTM and CDR2 is ANQGSEA. The CDR3 loop reads CSVADGNQPQHF. In DNA form, the CDR3 reads TGCAGCGTGGCGGACGGAAATCAGCCCCAGCATTTT.

J is TRBJ2-2 and V is TRBV6-5; D might be TRBD1 (5 bases). CDR1 is MNHEY, CDR2 SVGAGI, per germline. Trimming pared 2 bases from V and 5 bases from J, leaving 12 bases between. CDR3 length: 15 residues. CDR3 DNA: TGTGCCAGCAGTTACGAGAACAGGCCGACCGGGGAGCTGTTTTTT. It specifies CASSYENRPTGELFF.

This rearrangement joins TRBV6-5 to TRBJ1-5; D unresolved. The V gene's germline CDR1 is MNHEY and CDR2 SVGAGI. The CDR3 covers 15 residues. V was cut by 2 bases and J by 2 bases, with 10 bases left in between. The CDR3 coding sequence is TGTGCCAGCAGTTACGGCGACCAGGGCAATCAGCCCCAGCATTTT. The encoded protein is CASSYGDQGNQPQHF.